The clone carrying this T cell receptor (beta chain) was counted many times. No antigen is known for it. TCRdb ran MiXCR on the reads and lists one entry per CDR3 protein. Of approximately 76,000 distinct CDR3 sequences in the sample, 35% to 45% are singletons; the top ten hold approximately 93%. This specimen belongs to a study of T cell repertoires in cytomegalovirus infection. Study-level background: CMV epitopes in the study were HLA-C-restricted (recently identified) and HLA-B-restricted (well studied).

V lost 6 bases to trimming and J lost 0 bases, with 15 bases between them. Germline V gene sequence: CDR1 SNHLY, CDR2 FYNNEI. The CDR3 runs to 16 residues. This specimen was CD8+ T cells from cultured PBMCs, taken from culture after CMV antigen stimulation. This clonotype originated in a human donor in good health (CMV status not recorded). Some clones in this sample may be carry-over from other donors' samples. This chain links TRBV2 with TRBJ2-1, with D possibly called TRBD1 or TRBD2 (5 bases each). CDR3 region: CASSTPGTTSYNEQFF. In nucleotides, the CDR3 is TGTGCCAGCAGCACTCCAGGGACCACCTCCTACAATGAGCAGTTCTTC.